Below are 26 T cell receptor beta chains sequenced from a single sample in a study of T cells expressing NK-cell markers. Reprocessing the 5' RACE reads, TCRdb reports a single entry for every CDR3 protein and omits DNA. The specimen's table records about 300,000 distinct CDR3 sequences. The sample taken for sequencing was blood T cells: a sorted CD56 or NKG2C T cell subset, CD4+ or CD8+ T cells, or bulk PBMC T cells (not recorded which). The receptor set was obtained from a woman aged 18 to 75 in good health.

The chain carries TRBV7-3 and TRBJ2-5; the D call of TRBD1 rests on TCRdb alone, since no DNA is present to check it. Per the germline V gene, CDR1 is SGHTA and CDR2 is FQGTGA. The CDR3 covers 14 residues. CDR3 region: CASSFGWGEETQYF.

This chain links TRBV20-1 with TRBJ1-1; there is no DNA to check the TCRdb D call of TRBD1. This CDR3 spans 13 amino acids. CDR1 is DFQATT and CDR2 is SNEGSKA in the germline V gene (reference sequence). The CDR3 sequence is CSAKVGVGTEAFF.

V gene TRBV6-5 combines with J gene TRBJ1-2; no DNA is available, so the TRBD1 call from TCRdb remains unchecked. The CDR3 has 13 amino acids. Germline CDR1 is MNHEY and CDR2 is SVGAGI. The CDR3 reads CASSNLRDRGYTF.

The chain links TRBV7-2 to TRBJ2-3; without DNA, the TCRdb call of TRBD1 cannot be checked. Per the germline V gene, CDR1 is SGHTA and CDR2 is FQGNSA. CDR3 length: 17 residues. The chain's CDR3 is CASSLYGAGGSTDTQYF. Combining the CDR3 with reference TRBV7-2 and TRBJ2-3 gives the whole variable domain GAGVSQSPSNKVTEKGKDVELRCDPISGHTALYWYRQSLGQGLEFLIYFQGNSAPDKSGLPSDRFSAERTGGSVSTLTIQRTQQEDSAVYLCASSLYGAGGSTDTQYFGPGTRLTVL.

The chain uses TRBV10-3 and TRBJ2-3; TCRdb calls TRBD1, which cannot be checked without DNA. Germline CDR1 reads ENHRY; CDR2 reads SYGVKD. The CDR3 runs to 15 residues. The CDR3 sequence is CAIRNATVSTDTQYF.

The chain employs TRBV5-1 and TRBJ2-1. The CDR3 has 15 residues. The germline gives CDR1 SGHRS, CDR2 YFSETQ. CDR3 loop: CASSLGGNSYNEQFF.

The rearrangement joins TRBV6-1 to TRBJ1-2; TCRdb's D call, TRBD1, is unchecked because there is no DNA. CDR1 and CDR2 (germline): MNHNS, SASEGT. This CDR3 contains 15 residues. CDR3 protein: CASRPGQGFNYGYTF.

The chain couples TRBV7-6 to TRBJ2-5; TCRdb returns TRBD2, unconfirmable since there is no DNA. The germline V gene has CDR1 SGHVS and CDR2 FNYEAQ. This CDR3 is built from 16 residues. The CDR3 region is CASSLAPLQKQETQYF.

This chain connects TRBV29-1 to TRBJ2-1; TCRdb selects TRBD1, and the lack of DNA leaves this call unchecked. There are 15 residues in the CDR3. Germline loops: CDR1 SQVTM, CDR2 ANQGSEA. This CDR3 reads CSAERLREAYNEQFF.

The chain has TRBV28 and TRBJ2-7. This CDR3 has 11 amino acids. The V gene's germline CDR1 is MDHEN and CDR2 SYDVKM. CDR3: CASSRPYEQYF.

The V and J genes are TRBV6-1 and TRBJ2-3; TCRdb selects TRBD1, and the lack of DNA leaves this call unchecked. The CDR3 loop spans 16 amino acids. Germline V gene data show CDR1 as MNHNS and CDR2 as SASEGT. The CDR3 region is CASSLGLGGSTDTQYF.

J is TRBJ2-7 and V is TRBV25-1; checking the TCRdb D call of TRBD1 is not possible without DNA. From germline, CDR1 is MGHDK and CDR2 SYGVNS. The CDR3 runs 13 residues. CDR3: CATQETGVLEQYF.

J is TRBJ2-1 and V is TRBV12-3 or TRBV12-4; there is no DNA to check the TCRdb D call of TRBD2. This CDR3 spans 17 amino acids. CDR3 protein: CASSLARVAGGWNEQFF.

This chain links TRBV11-2 with TRBJ2-3; without DNA, the TCRdb call of TRBD1 cannot be checked. The CDR3 consists of 14 residues. Germline CDR1 reads SGHAT; CDR2 reads FQNNGV. The CDR3 loop reads CASSLVQGADTQYF.

V usage is TRBV4-3 and J usage is TRBJ2-3; TCRdb picks TRBD1, but there is no DNA to check that call. This CDR3 region has 15 residues. CDR1 LGHNA and CDR2 YSLEER come from the germline V gene. The chain's CDR3 is CASSQGDSSTDTQYF.

This rearrangement joins TRBV20-1 to TRBJ2-1; absent DNA, TCRdb's TRBD2 call cannot be checked. The germline gives CDR1 DFQATT, CDR2 SNEGSKA (reference sequence). This CDR3 is built from 17 residues. CDR3 in amino acids: CSATSGRASRFYNEQFF.

This chain uses TRBV6-1 with TRBJ1-1; with no DNA, the TCRdb D assignment of TRBD1 cannot be verified. The CDR3 runs to 14 residues. The germline V gene has CDR1 MNHNS and CDR2 SASEGT. The CDR3 sequence: CASGDGSMNTEAFF.

The J gene is TRBJ1-1, the V gene TRBV12-3 or TRBV12-4. This CDR3 region has 11 residues. The CDR3 sequence is CASSLKAEAFF.

The chain has TRBV29-1 and TRBJ2-5. The CDR3 runs 12 residues. Per the germline V gene, CDR1 is SQVTM and CDR2 is ANQGSEA. CDR3 amino acids: CSVPRFQETQYF.

The chain links TRBV18 to TRBJ2-4. The CDR3 sequence is 14 residues long. Germline-derived CDR1 and CDR2 are KGHSH and LQKENI. CDR3 protein: CASSPQFRENIQYF.

The chain couples TRBV7-2 to TRBJ2-5; TCRdb gives TRBD1 as the D gene, but with no DNA this cannot be confirmed. The length of the CDR3 is 12 residues. Germline V gene sequence: CDR1 SGHTA, CDR2 FQGNSA. The CDR3 protein is CASSSPPGTQYF.

J is TRBJ2-5 and V is TRBV5-6; TCRdb reports TRBD1, a call that lacks DNA to check it against. CDR1 SGHDT and CDR2 YYEEEE come from the germline V gene. There are 15 residues in the CDR3. CDR3 sequence reads: CASSLPGQLMETQYF.

This chain uses TRBV18 with TRBJ2-5. This CDR3 is built from 14 residues. CDR1 is KGHSH and CDR2 is LQKENI in the germline V gene. This CDR3 is CASSPPGTVETQYF.

J is TRBJ2-4 and V is TRBV20-1. This CDR3 region has 13 residues. Per germline, CDR1 DFQATT and CDR2 SNEGSKA (reference sequence). The CDR3 protein is CSARYTAKNIQYF.

The V and J genes are TRBV6-2 or TRBV6-3 and TRBJ1-1; TCRdb names TRBD1, which stays unverified in the absence of DNA. The CDR3 sequence is 14 residues long. Germline V gives CDR1 MNHEY, CDR2 SVGEGT. The CDR3 sequence is CATGRGQMNTEAFF.

The chain employs TRBV5-4 and TRBJ2-2; TCRdb's assignment of TRBD1 cannot be checked, as there is no DNA. This CDR3 contains 15 residues. The germline gives CDR1 SGHNT, CDR2 YYREEE (reference sequence). CDR3 in amino acids: CASRRDRGVTGELFF.